A selection of T cell receptor beta chains follows, all from one sample in a study of T cells in Graves' hyperthyroidism and ophthalmopathy. TCRdb passed the multiplex PCR reads through MiXCR, listing each CDR3 protein once. The table has some 560,000 distinct CDR3 sequences, about 15% seen once; the top ten hold around 6.6%. Sequenced: blood. These receptors were collected from a woman younger than 45 with Graves' hyperthyroidism. The CDR3 runs from the conserved cysteine through the conserved F or W. The order of the fields is clone size, J gene, D gene, V gene, CDR3 DNA, CDR3 protein. D genes are given only for firm matches. Rows give clone size only sometimes, using once, few, many, or a class for an expanded clone.

size: many
J: TRBJ2-1
D: .
V: TRBV3-1
DNA: TGTGCCAGCAGCCCTAGGGACGGTTGGAACAACAATGAGCAGTTCTTC
CDR3: CASSPRDGWNNNEQFF

size: few
J: TRBJ2-7
D: .
V: TRBV6-5
DNA: TGTGCCAGCAGTTACTCTGGCTCCGGATTGCGCTACGAGCAGTACTTC
CDR3: CASSYSGSGLRYEQYF

size: .
J: TRBJ2-2
D: TRBD1
V: TRBV10-1
DNA: TGCGCCAGCAGTGATGGGGGACAGGGGGACACCGGGGAGCTGTTTTTT
CDR3: CASSDGGQGDTGELFF

size: many
J: TRBJ1-2
D: .
V: TRBV2
DNA: TGTGCCGGGCGATTAGACCAGAACCGTAACTATGGCTACACCTTC
CDR3: CAGRLDQNRNYGYTF

size: many
J: TRBJ2-3
D: TRBD2
V: TRBV12-3/TRBV12-4
DNA: TGTGCCAGCAGCTCTAGCGGGGTGACAGATACGCAGTATTTT
CDR3: CASSSSGVTDTQYF

size: many
J: TRBJ2-7
D: TRBD2
V: TRBV28
DNA: TGTGCCAGCAGTACCCGGAGTAGCGGGAGGGCTAAATACTTC
CDR3: CASSTRSSGRAKYF

size: many
J: TRBJ2-1
D: TRBD1
V: TRBV12-3/TRBV12-4
DNA: TGTGCCAGCCGAGTAGGGGGCGATGAGCAGTTCTTC
CDR3: CASRVGGDEQFF

size: .
J: TRBJ2-1
D: TRBD2
V: TRBV6-1
DNA: TGTGCCAGCAGTCACTCCCGGACTAGCGGGAGGCTCTACAATGAGCAGTTCTTC
CDR3: CASSHSRTSGRLYNEQFF

size: many
J: TRBJ1-2
D: TRBD1
V: TRBV27
DNA: TGTGCCAGCAGTTTAGAGAAGGGGGCCTCAAATGGCTACACCTTC
CDR3: CASSLEKGASNGYTF

size: .
J: TRBJ2-1
D: .
V: TRBV18
DNA: TGTGCCAGCTCAACTCGACAGGTCGTGGACAATGAGCAGTTCTTC
CDR3: CASSTRQVVDNEQFF

size: many
J: TRBJ1-5
D: .
V: TRBV10-3
DNA: TGTGCCATCAGTGAGTCGGGAGGGGTGCCCAATCAGCCCCAGCATTTT
CDR3: CAISESGGVPNQPQHF

size: .
J: TRBJ2-1
D: .
V: TRBV10-3
DNA: TGTGCCATCAGTGAAGCGTGGGTCGATGAGCAGTTCTTC
CDR3: CAISEAWVDEQFF

size: few
J: TRBJ2-2
D: .
V: TRBV6-1
DNA: TGTGCCAGCAGCCCCCATGCTTGGAACACCGGGGAGCTGTTTTTT
CDR3: CASSPHAWNTGELFF

size: many
J: TRBJ1-6
D: .
V: TRBV3-1
DNA: TGTGCCAGCAGCCAAGGTTCACCCCTCCACTTT
CDR3: CASSQGSPLHF